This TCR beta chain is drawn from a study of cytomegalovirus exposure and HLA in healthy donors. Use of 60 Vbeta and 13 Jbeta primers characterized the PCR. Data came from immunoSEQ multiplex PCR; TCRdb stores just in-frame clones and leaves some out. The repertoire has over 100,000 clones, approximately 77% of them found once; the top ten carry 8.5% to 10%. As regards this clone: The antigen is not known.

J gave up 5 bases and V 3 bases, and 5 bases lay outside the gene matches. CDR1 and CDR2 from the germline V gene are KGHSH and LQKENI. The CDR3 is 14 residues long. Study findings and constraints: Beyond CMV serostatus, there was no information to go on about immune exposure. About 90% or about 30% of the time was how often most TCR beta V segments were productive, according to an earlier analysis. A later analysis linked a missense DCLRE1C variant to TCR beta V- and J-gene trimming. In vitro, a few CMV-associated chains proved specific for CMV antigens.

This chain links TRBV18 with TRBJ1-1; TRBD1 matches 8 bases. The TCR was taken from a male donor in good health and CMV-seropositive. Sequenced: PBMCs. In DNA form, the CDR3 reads TGTGCCAGCTCACCGTTAACAGGGGGGACTGAAGCTTTCTTT. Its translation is CASSPLTGGTEAFF.